The sequence of this TCR beta chain was determined in a study of PD-1 blockade in classical Hodgkin lymphoma. Study-level findings and limits: The diversity seen at baseline in complete responders resembled that of newly diagnosed patients. CD4+ TCR diversity rose significantly by C4D1, and CD8+ TCR diversity did not.

There was relapse after autologous stem cell transplantation in every patient, and there was variation in brentuximab vedotin exposure. Only in-frame clones appear in the TCRdb table, and some are missing; sequencing was by immunoSEQ multiplex PCR. Among approximately 89,000 clones listed, over 80% were seen once. About this clone: What it binds is unknown.

CDR3 length: 14 amino acids. Trimming pared 5 bases from V and 4 bases from J, leaving 11 bases between. CDR1 and CDR2 from the germline V gene are SGHAT and FQDESV (reference sequence). This material consisted of peripheral blood mononuclear cells (PBMCs), taken at baseline. This TCR was sampled from a human donor with classical Hodgkin lymphoma. The rearrangement joins TRBV11-1 to TRBJ2-2, with D uncertain. Here the CDR3 reads CASSKDFGTGELFF. The DNA for the CDR3 is TGTGCCAGCAGCAAGGATTTTGGCACCGGGGAGCTGTTTTTT.